The 27 T cell receptor beta chains listed next were all sequenced from one sample in a study of blood T cells in healthy people across ages. Using a J-beta primer mix together with a sample-barcoded 5' primer, a second PCR was run for roughly 7 to 12 cycles. TCRdb itself ran the 5' RACE reads through MiXCR, one entry per CDR3 protein. The sample has over 1,200,000 distinct CDR3 sequences, around 59% seen once. Sequencing was carried out using blood. These receptors were obtained from a man aged 18 to 30 in good health.

The table lists this clonotype with a count of one. The rearrangement uses TRBV20-1 and TRBJ1-5, with TRBD1 identical over 7 bases. Per the germline V gene, CDR1 is DFQATT and CDR2 is SNEGSKA (reference sequence). The V gene end was trimmed by 5 bases and the J gene end by 0 bases; junction bases not matched to a gene: 4. This CDR3 is built from 14 residues. The CDR3 reads CSAPGTDSNQPQHF. CDR3 DNA sequence: TGCAGTGCTCCCGGGACAGATAGCAATCAGCCCCAGCATTTT.

V usage is TRBV9 and J usage is TRBJ1-1; D is possibly TRBD1 (6 bases). V lost 4 bases, J lost 3 bases, and 13 bases lay in between. Germline CDR1 SGDLS, CDR2 YYNGEE. The CDR3 has 14 amino acids. This CDR3 is CASSLGGEDTEAFF. The CDR3 DNA is TGTGCCAGCAGCTTAGGGGGGGAGGACACTGAAGCTTTCTTT.

This clonotype occurred once. V and J are TRBV6-1 and TRBJ2-1, with 9 positions matching TRBD1. The CDR3 spans 15 residues. Per germline, CDR1 MNHNS and CDR2 SASEGT. V shed 3 bases and J 6 bases; nucleotides not matched to a gene: 6. This chain's CDR3 is CASSDLGQGGNEQFF. Here the CDR3 DNA reads TGTGCCAGCAGTGATTTGGGACAGGGTGGCAATGAGCAGTTCTTC.

This chain connects TRBV27 to TRBJ2-1; no clear D. The CDR3 totals 15 residues. Germline lookup yields CDR1 MNHEY and CDR2 SMNVEV (reference sequence). V was cut by 3 bases and J by 6 bases, with 15 bases left in between. CDR3 sequence: CASSLERPQINEQFF. The CDR3 DNA follows: TGTGCCAGCAGTTTGGAGCGTCCCCAAATCAATGAGCAGTTCTTC.

Turning to this clonotype: The junction does not match germline at one end; this may be a read error. The chain joins TRBV5-1 to TRBJ2-3; D is undetermined. CDR3 length: 14 residues. The V gene's germline CDR1 is SGHRS and CDR2 YFSETQ. This CDR3 is CVSSLQSDSDTQYF. The CDR3, as DNA: TGCGTCAGCAGCCTACAGTCCGATTCGGATACGCAGTATTTT.

This clonotype was detected a few times. The chain employs TRBV20-1 and TRBJ2-3, with D possibly TRBD1 on 5 matching bases. Trimming took off 6 bases at V and 4 bases at J, with 20 bases between the two ends. This CDR3 contains 15 residues. Germline CDR1 is DFQATT and CDR2 is SNEGSKA (reference sequence). This CDR3 is CSAPNGHLLADTQYF. As DNA, the CDR3 is TGCAGTGCCCCAAACGGACACCTCTTGGCAGATACGCAGTATTTT.

V is TRBV28 and J is TRBJ2-2, with TRBD2 matching 8 bases. From germline, CDR1 is MDHEN and CDR2 SYDVKM. The CDR3 is made up of 19 amino acids. The V gene end was trimmed by 4 bases and the J gene end by 1 base; junction bases not matched to a gene: 14. CDR3 bases: TGTGCCAGCAGTTCCAATTTATGGCGGGAGGCCGAGAACACCGGGGAGCTGTTTTTT. The encoded protein is CASSSNLWREAENTGELFF.

Details on this clonotype: The junction does not match germline at one end; this may be a read error. This chain joins TRBV5-1 and TRBJ2-2; TRBD2 might be the D (6 bases). The germline V gene has CDR1 SGHRS and CDR2 YFSETQ. The CDR3 is made up of 16 amino acids. In DNA, the CDR3 is TGCGCCAGCAGCCCCCGAGGAGGGACGAACGCCGGGGAGCTGTTTTTT. This translates into CASSPRGGTNAGELFF.

This clonotype was seen a few times. J is TRBJ2-7 and V is TRBV10-3; TRBD1 might be the D (7 bases). CDR1 ENHRY and CDR2 SYGVKD come from the germline V gene. Between the trimmed V and J ends, which lost 2 bases and 0 bases, there was a span of 14 bases. The CDR3 is 16 amino acids. The CDR3 loop reads CAISEGGTASSYEQYF. CDR3 coding DNA: TGTGCCATCAGTGAGGGGGGGACAGCAAGCTCCTACGAGCAGTACTTC.

The V call is TRBV7-2, the J call TRBJ2-3; TRBD2 aligns across 13 bases. The germline gives CDR1 SGHTA, CDR2 FQGNSA. The CDR3 extends over 18 amino acids. V dropped 1 base and J dropped 2; count of bases not matched to a gene: 6. Here the CDR3 reads CASSLDRLAGGLTDTQYF. The CDR3 nucleotides read TGTGCCAGCAGCTTAGACCGACTAGCGGGAGGTCTCACAGATACGCAGTATTTT.

Remarks on this clonotype: At one end the junction does not follow the germline gene, possibly because of a read error. J is TRBJ2-5 and V is TRBV2; TRBD2 matches 12 bases. The CDR3 length is 19 residues. Germline CDR1 is SNHLY and CDR2 is FYNNEI. DNA of the CDR3: TGTGCCAGCAGAGATACTAGCGGGGGGCCGAACAATTACCAAGAGGCCCAGTACTTC. Amino acids: CASRDTSGGPNNYQEAQYF. Complete variable domain (other parts from reference TRBV2 and TRBJ2-5): EPEVTQTPSHQVTQMGQEVILRCVPISNHLYFYWYRQILGQKVEFLVSFYNNEISEKSEIFDDQFSVERPDGSNFTLKIRSTKLEDSAMYFCASRDTSGGPNNYQEAQYFGPGTRLLVL.

The chain combines TRBV9 with TRBJ2-1; 7 bases are a match to TRBD2. Germline trimming cut 5 bases from V and 2 bases from J; bases unmatched to any gene: 4. Germline CDR1 and CDR2: SGDLS and YYNGEE. The CDR3 has 14 amino acids. The chain's CDR3 is CASSEAGAYNEQFF. Written as DNA, the CDR3 is TGTGCCAGCAGTGAGGCGGGAGCCTACAATGAGCAGTTCTTC.

This chain uses TRBV2 with TRBJ1-5; D is perhaps TRBD1 (6 bases). The germline CDR1 and CDR2 sequences are SNHLY and FYNNEI. The CDR3 is made up of 12 amino acids. Trimming removed 4 bases at V and 13 bases at J, with 14 bases between. The CDR3 spells CASSAGRGEQHF. The CDR3 nucleotides are TGTGCCAGCAGTGCCGGTAGGGGGGAGCAGCATTTT.

The chain uses TRBV6-1 and TRBJ1-4; D uncertain. The germline V gene has CDR1 MNHNS and CDR2 SASEGT. With 10 bases removed from V and 3 bases from J, the gap between germline ends came to 12 bases. The CDR3 covers 13 residues. CDR3 loop: CATRRTPNEKLFF. The CDR3 DNA follows: TGTGCCACCCGACGGACCCCTAATGAAAAACTGTTTTTT.

Only a few counts were recorded for this clonotype. The rearrangement uses TRBV24-1 and TRBJ2-7, with D tentatively TRBD2 (6 bases). Per the germline V gene, CDR1 is KGHDR and CDR2 is SFDVKD. This CDR3 comprises 12 residues. The V gene lost 1 base and the J gene lost 7 bases, with 7 bases spanning the gap. The CDR3 DNA is TGTGCCACCAGTGATTTTGGGACTGAGCAGTACTTC. This sequence encodes CATSDFGTEQYF.

This clonotype was detected ten times or more. CDR3 amino acids: CASRRQFEEVCTF. CDR3 DNA sequence: TGTGCCAGCAGGCGTCAGTTTGAGGAGGTATGCACCTTC. The gene calls are TRBV28 and TRBJ1-2; D gene unclear. The CDR3 spans 13 residues. Trimming left V 6 bases short and J 13 bases short, with 21 bases between. Germline V gene data show CDR1 as MDHEN and CDR2 as SYDVKM.

The chain recombines TRBV10-3 with TRBJ1-1; D is unresolved. V was clipped by 2 bases and J by 0 bases, with 4 bases between them. CDR3 length equals 13 residues. Per germline, CDR1 ENHRY and CDR2 SYGVKD. DNA for the CDR3: TGTGCCATCAGTGAGGCTGTGAACACTGAAGCTTTCTTT. Protein sequence: CAISEAVNTEAFF.

The chain is built from TRBV7-9 and TRBJ2-5; no clear D. Germline V CDR1 and CDR2: SEHNR, FQNEAQ (reference sequence). V lost 0 bases and J lost 0, with 8 bases in between. This CDR3 region has 15 residues. The CDR3 is CASSLAENYQETQYF. In DNA, the CDR3 is TGTGCCAGCAGCTTAGCGGAAAACTACCAAGAGACCCAGTACTTC.

The genes are TRBV6-6 and TRBJ2-7, with D unresolved. This CDR3 has 15 amino acids. V was cut by 2 bases and J by 1 base, with 12 bases left in between. The germline gives CDR1 MNHNY, CDR2 SVGAGI (reference sequence). In DNA form, the CDR3 reads TGTGCCAGCAGTTACCCTCTTTCAAAATCCTACGAGCAGTACTTC. It encodes CASSYPLSKSYEQYF.

In its sample, this clonotype was seen a few times. The rearrangement uses TRBV29-1 and TRBJ2-5; the D call may be TRBD1 or TRBD2 (6 bases each). The DNA matches TRBJ2-7 better at its end, which makes the J call doubtful. Germline CDR1 reads SQVTM; CDR2 reads ANQGSEA. The CDR3 is 13 amino acids. Here the CDR3 reads CSVGGGPGLEQYF. The CDR3 DNA is TGCAGCGTGGGGGGCGGCCCAGGGCTCGAGCAGTACTTC.

The CDR3, as DNA: TGCAGTGCTGGGGGACGGACCAACACTGAAGCTTTCTTT. Translating gives CSAGGRTNTEAFF. The rearrangement joins TRBV20-1 to TRBJ1-1; D might be TRBD1 (5 bases). CDR3 length: 13 residues. Trimming took 5 bases from V and 2 from J, leaving 12 bases between them. The germline gives CDR1 DFQATT, CDR2 SNEGSKA (reference sequence).

The V gene is TRBV4-2, the J gene TRBJ2-1; the D gene is possibly TRBD1 (5 bases). The CDR3 is made up of 15 amino acids. V shed 1 base and J shed 4 bases, with 11 bases lying between them. Germline values: CDR1 LGHNA, CDR2 YNFKEQ. For the CDR3, the DNA is TGTGCCAGCAGCCAAGTAAGGGGATATTACAATGAGCAGTTCTTC. Translating gives CASSQVRGYYNEQFF.

This clonotype appeared a few times. The rearrangement links TRBV7-9 to TRBJ2-7; TRBD2 agrees at 10 bases. Germline V lookup: CDR1 SEHNR, CDR2 FQNEAQ (reference sequence). This CDR3 is built from 15 residues. V was pared by 5 bases and J by 3 bases, with 7 bases of the junction left unmatched. The chain's CDR3 is CASSPRLAGDYEQYF. CDR3 sequence (DNA): TGTGCCAGCAGCCCCAGGCTAGCGGGGGACTACGAGCAGTACTTC.

The CDR3 spells CSASLDSNQPQHF. CDR3 nucleotides: TGCAGTGCTAGTCTCGATAGCAATCAGCCCCAGCATTTT. The chain is built from TRBV20-1 and TRBJ1-5, with D unresolved. There are 13 residues in the CDR3. V was trimmed by 3 bases and J by 0 bases, leaving 6 bases between them. Germline V CDR1 and CDR2: DFQATT, SNEGSKA (reference sequence).

The chain recombines TRBV9 with TRBJ1-2; perhaps TRBD1 as D (6 bases). The CDR3 totals 15 residues. Germline values: CDR1 SGDLS, CDR2 YYNGEE. Trimming stripped 4 bases from V and 4 bases from J, with 17 bases between. CDR3 protein: CASSLGPPGAYGYTF. CDR3 bases: TGTGCCAGCAGCTTGGGACCCCCAGGGGCCTATGGCTACACCTTC.

This chain uses TRBV5-1 with TRBJ1-6; a possible D gene is TRBD1 (5 bases). The V and J ends lost 7 bases and 2 bases respectively, with 22 bases between them. Germline V gives CDR1 SGHRS, CDR2 YFSETQ. The CDR3 runs to 18 residues. In DNA form, the CDR3 reads TGCGCCAGCGCCCAAGACAGAGACCGCGTAGCCTATAATTCACCCCTCCACTTT. The encoded protein is CASAQDRDRVAYNSPLHF. The full variable domain, in which reference TRBV5-1 and TRBJ1-6 provide the parts outside the CDR3, is KAGVTQTPRYLIKTRGQQVTLSCSPISGHRSVSWYQQTPGQGLQFLFEYFSETQRNKGNFPGRFSGRQFSNSRSEMNVSTLELGDSALYLCASAQDRDRVAYNSPLHFGNGTRLTVT.

This chain connects TRBV14 to TRBJ1-2; unclear D gene. The V gene's germline CDR1 is SGHDN and CDR2 FVKESK. Trimming cost V 3 bases and J 8 bases, with 22 bases left between them. The CDR3 consists of 16 residues. The CDR3 DNA is TGTGCCAGCAGCCACCCTAGCCCCGATTCGCCCCGGGGCTACACCTTC. Amino acid sequence: CASSHPSPDSPRGYTF.